This is a list of T cell receptor beta chains from one sample in a study of CD8+ T cells in alopecia areata. Data came from immunoSEQ multiplex PCR; TCRdb stores just in-frame clones and leaves some out. The sample has about 130,000 clones; approximately 49% are singletons. Sequencing used CD8+ T cells sorted from blood, obtained at week 0. The source is a human donor with alopecia areata. Both conserved end residues are part of each CDR3. A D gene is named only where the DNA matches it firmly. Clone size is stated in some rows and not others, as once, few, many or a class when expanded.

j_call: TRBJ2-3
clone_size: NA
v_call: TRBV15
d_call: TRBD2
cdr3_aa: CATFNIAGSTDTQYF
cdr3_nt: TGTGCCACCTTCAACATAGCGGGAAGCACAGATACGCAGTATTTT

j_call: TRBJ1-2
clone_size: few
v_call: TRBV29-1
d_call: TRBD1
cdr3_aa: CSVRFEGAVYGYTF
cdr3_nt: TGCAGCGTCCGTTTTGAGGGGGCGGTCTATGGCTACACCTTC

j_call: TRBJ2-4
clone_size: NA
v_call: TRBV5-6
d_call: NA
cdr3_aa: CASSPQGMGGKNIQYF
cdr3_nt: TGTGCCAGCAGCCCACAGGGTATGGGGGGCAAAAACATTCAGTACTTC

j_call: TRBJ1-6
clone_size: NA
v_call: TRBV4-2
d_call: NA
cdr3_aa: CASSQDPRPNSPLHF
cdr3_nt: TGTGCCAGCAGCCAAGATCCGCGGCCAAATTCACCCCTCCACTTT

j_call: TRBJ2-5
clone_size: NA
v_call: TRBV10-2
d_call: NA
cdr3_aa: CASSESNREETQYF
cdr3_nt: TGCGCCAGCAGTGAGTCGAACAGAGAAGAGACCCAGTACTTC

j_call: TRBJ2-1
clone_size: NA
v_call: TRBV9
d_call: TRBD1
cdr3_aa: CASSSRTGVGNEQFF
cdr3_nt: TGTGCCAGCAGCTCCCGGACAGGGGTAGGCAATGAGCAGTTCTTC

j_call: TRBJ2-3
clone_size: once
v_call: TRBV4-2
d_call: TRBD2
cdr3_aa: CASSYEAGGQTDTQYF
cdr3_nt: TGTGCCAGCAGCTACGAAGCGGGGGGGCAGACAGATACGCAGTATTTT

j_call: TRBJ1-2
clone_size: NA
v_call: TRBV5-1
d_call: NA
cdr3_aa: CASSLGANYGYTF
cdr3_nt: TGCGCCAGCAGCTTGGGTGCTAACTATGGCTACACCTTC

j_call: TRBJ2-7
clone_size: few
v_call: TRBV10-3
d_call: NA
cdr3_aa: CANGVGYEQYF
cdr3_nt: TGTGCCAATGGGGTCGGGTACGAGCAGTACTTC

j_call: TRBJ1-2
clone_size: NA
v_call: TRBV27
d_call: TRBD1
cdr3_aa: CASSSQMGQENPPANYGYTF
cdr3_nt: TGTGCCAGCAGTTCGCAGATGGGACAGGAAAACCCCCCCGCTAACTATGGCTACACCTTC

j_call: TRBJ2-1
clone_size: NA
v_call: TRBV4-1
d_call: TRBD1
cdr3_aa: CASSPSGTGAGEQFF
cdr3_nt: TGCGCCAGCAGCCCCTCCGGGACAGGGGCTGGTGAGCAGTTCTTC

j_call: TRBJ1-5
clone_size: NA
v_call: TRBV6-5
d_call: NA
cdr3_aa: CASSQGGGGQPQHF
cdr3_nt: TGTGCCAGCAGTCAAGGAGGTGGCGGTCAGCCCCAGCATTTT

j_call: TRBJ1-2
clone_size: NA
v_call: TRBV7-6
d_call: NA
cdr3_aa: CASSQGGSGYTF
cdr3_nt: TGTGCCAGCAGCCAAGGGGGGAGCGGCTACACCTTC

j_call: TRBJ2-7
clone_size: NA
v_call: TRBV7-9
d_call: NA
cdr3_aa: CASSLVPGYEQYF
cdr3_nt: TGTGCCAGCAGCTTAGTTCCAGGCTACGAGCAGTACTTC

j_call: TRBJ2-3
clone_size: NA
v_call: TRBV14
d_call: TRBD2
cdr3_aa: CASSQLLAGGTDTQYF
cdr3_nt: TGTGCCAGCAGCCAACTACTAGCGGGGGGCACAGATACGCAGTATTTT

j_call: TRBJ2-1
clone_size: NA
v_call: TRBV29-1
d_call: TRBD2
cdr3_aa: CSAFGTSGGASYNEQFF
cdr3_nt: TGCAGCGCCTTCGGGACTAGCGGGGGGGCCTCCTACAATGAGCAGTTCTTC

j_call: TRBJ2-7
clone_size: few
v_call: TRBV27
d_call: TRBD1
cdr3_aa: CASSGDSSYEQYF
cdr3_nt: TGTGCCAGCAGTGGGGACAGCTCCTACGAGCAGTACTTC